This T cell receptor beta chain originates from a study of neurological immune-mediated disorders. The unsorted libraries were generated from a total of 2 million PBMCs, which had been stored in RNAlater at -80 C. Via MiXCR, TCRdb re-called the 5' RACE reads, giving one row per CDR3 protein. The table lists tens of thousands of distinct CDR3 sequences, 12% to 15% of them singletons. This clonotype was picked up many times. Its antigen is as yet unknown. Germline V gives CDR1 SGHRS, CDR2 YFSETQ. Trimming pared 6 bases from V and 6 bases from J, leaving 18 bases between. The CDR3 has 15 residues. The study's findings and limits: The highest TCR clonal expansion occurred in HTLV-1-associated myelopathy; multiple sclerosis fell below healthy controls.

The sample comprised PBMCs. The source of this sequence is a woman in her fifties or sixties with HTLV-1-associated myelopathy (HAM/TSP). The chain carries TRBV5-1 and TRBJ1-4; TRBD1 might be the D (6 bases). CDR3 nucleotides: TGCGCCAGCACCCCTAGCGGGGGCAGAGATGAAAAACTGTTTTTT. Protein sequence: CASTPSGGRDEKLFF.